This TCR beta chain comes out of a study of Graves' ophthalmopathy and Graves' hyperthyroidism. Across the whole study: Researchers obtained peripheral blood at initial diagnosis, before any treatment had begun. Notes on the study in general: Ophthalmopathy progression cases were predicted by the model with 60% to 71% sensitivity and 72% to 80% specificity.

Between the trimmed V and J ends, which lost 1 base and 6 bases, there was a span of 9 bases. Per germline, CDR1 KGHSH and CDR2 LQKENI. This CDR3 comprises 14 residues. This clonotype was seen only once. Its antigen is undetermined. RNA transcripts were the template, and TCR beta CDR3 regions were amplified from them. First-round RT-PCR used HTBI primers; second-round multiplex PCR followed. TCRdb processed the multiplex PCR reads anew with MiXCR; each CDR3 protein has one entry. The repertoire holds 400,000 or so distinct CDR3 sequences, 15% to 17% seen once, with approximately 7% in the top ten. Clinicians made diagnoses from clinical symptoms, serum thyroxine, TRAb, thyroid ultrasound and orbital computed tomography. The authors isolated PBMCs from 10 ml of fresh peripheral blood.

Sequencing was carried out using peripheral blood. The chain uses TRBV18 and TRBJ2-2; D remains ambiguous. The TCR was taken from a woman younger than 35 with stable Graves' hyperthyroidism. Here the CDR3 DNA reads TGTGCCAGCTCACCACAGTATGGAGCCGGGGAGCTGTTTTTT. As protein: CASSPQYGAGELFF.